Following are 19 T cell receptor beta chains from one sample sequenced in a study of shared clonotypes between healthy human individuals (dated by TCRdb to between 2020 and 2021). Library creation used the immunoSEQ multiplex PCR assay. Held by TCRdb, this immuneACCESS table contains in-frame sequences only and omits some clones. Under half of the omission traces to an unresolved V gene where checked; the cause of the rest is unknown. The sample table lists roughly 2 million clones, 90% to 95% of them with a count of one. Of the sample, 0.13% is held by the ten largest clones. The sequenced material came from naive CD4+ T cells sorted from blood. Interpreted using the paper, the cell subset or site label stands for: CD45RA+ positively selected. The receptors originated from a man younger than 30 in good health.

The V gene is TRBV5-4, the J gene TRBJ2-6; a possible D gene is TRBD2 (5 bases). The germline V gene encodes CDR1 SGHNT and CDR2 YYREEE (reference sequence). The CDR3 runs 15 residues. V lost 2 bases and J 0 bases, leaving 6 bases between the germline ends. The CDR3 protein is CASSFRDSGANVLTF. The CDR3 DNA reads TGTGCCAGCAGCTTCCGGGACTCTGGGGCCAACGTCCTGACTTTC.

V and J are TRBV27 and TRBJ2-1; D remains ambiguous. The V and J ends lost 2 bases and 0 bases respectively, with 5 bases between them. The CDR3 extends over 14 amino acids. Germline CDR1 MNHEY, CDR2 SMNVEV (reference sequence). CDR3 loop: CASSLEFSYNEQFF. CDR3 nucleotides: TGTGCCAGCAGTTTAGAGTTCTCCTACAATGAGCAGTTCTTC.

The genes are TRBV5-1 and TRBJ2-7; 8 nucleotides align to TRBD2. The V gene's germline CDR1 is SGHRS and CDR2 YFSETQ. The CDR3 contains 16 residues. The trim removed 0 bases at V and 0 bases at J, leaving 5 bases unmatched. CDR3 in DNA: TGCGCCAGCAGCTTGGCCGAGCGGGGGTACTCCTACGAGCAGTACTTC. This translates into CASSLAERGYSYEQYF.

The chain joins TRBV10-3 to TRBJ2-2; D call uncertain. The germline V gene encodes CDR1 ENHRY and CDR2 SYGVKD. V was cut by 1 base and J by 4 bases, with 19 bases left in between. CDR3 size: 18 residues. The CDR3 sequence is CAISELPSTWAPTGELFF. The CDR3 coding sequence is TGTGCCATCAGTGAGTTACCCTCGACCTGGGCCCCCACCGGGGAGCTGTTTTTT.

This chain links TRBV28 with TRBJ1-1; the D gene is possibly TRBD1 (5 bases). CDR1 and CDR2 from the germline V gene are MDHEN and SYDVKM. The CDR3 spans 14 residues. V shed 5 bases and J shed 1 base, with 11 bases lying between them. As DNA, the CDR3 is TGTGCCAGCAGTCCTTTCGACAGGAACACTGAAGCTTTCTTT. It codes for CASSPFDRNTEAFF.

The chain is built from TRBV10-2 and TRBJ2-3; D remains unclear. V was shortened by 7 bases and J by 1 base, with 6 bases between the two germline ends. Germline V lookup: CDR1 WSHSY, CDR2 SAAADI. The CDR3 contains 12 residues. The CDR3 protein is CASNGGTDTQYF. DNA for the CDR3: TGCGCCAGCAATGGGGGCACAGATACGCAGTATTTT.

The rearrangement uses TRBV19 and TRBJ1-5; 10 bases align to TRBD1. In germline, CDR1 is LNHDA, CDR2 SQIVND (reference sequence). CDR3 size: 17 residues. The V and J ends lost 7 bases and 2 bases, in that order; junction bases with no gene match: 11. The CDR3 bases are TGTGCCAGTACCTATATAGGGACAGGGGATGGCAATCAGCCCCAGCATTTT. Amino acids: CASTYIGTGDGNQPQHF. The full variable domain, its missing parts supplied by reference TRBV19 and TRBJ1-5, is DGGITQSPKYLFRKEGQNVTLSCEQNLNHDAMYWYRQDPGQGLRLIYYSQIVNDFQKGDIAEGYSVSREKKESFPLTVTSAQKNPTAFYLCASTYIGTGDGNQPQHFGDGTRLSIL.

This clone has a single count. The rearrangement uses TRBV6-1 and TRBJ1-5; 9 bases map to TRBD1. Germline V gives CDR1 MNHNS, CDR2 SASEGT. This CDR3 has 15 residues. The V and J ends lost 6 bases and 2 bases, in that order; junction bases with no gene match: 5. CDR3 sequence reads: CASRTGGIGNQPQHF. Written as DNA, the CDR3 is TGTGCCAGCAGGACAGGGGGTATTGGCAATCAGCCCCAGCATTTT.

The chain carries TRBV6-1 and TRBJ1-2, with TRBD1 as a possible D gene (6 bases). Trimming took off 7 bases at V and 4 bases at J, with 16 bases between the two ends. There are 14 residues in the CDR3. Per germline, CDR1 MNHNS and CDR2 SASEGT. In nucleotides, the CDR3 is TGTGCCAGCATTAAGGACAGTCTGGGCTATGGCTACACCTTC. Translated, it gives CASIKDSLGYGYTF.

The chain joins TRBV5-4 to TRBJ1-5; D may be TRBD1 (6 bases). This CDR3 has 13 residues. Looked up from germline, CDR1 is SGHNT and CDR2 is YYREEE (reference sequence). Trimming pared 9 bases from V and 3 bases from J, leaving 13 bases between. The CDR3, as DNA: TGTGCCATGACACAGGGTAACAATCAGCCCCAGCATTTT. Amino acid sequence: CAMTQGNNQPQHF.

The chain recombines TRBV23-1 with TRBJ2-7, with D hard to call. TRBV23-1 is reported as an ORF; its role is uncertain. There are 12 residues in the CDR3. Trimming stripped 8 bases from V and 6 bases from J, with 14 bases between. The CDR3 here is CASDPPAGEQYF. The CDR3 DNA reads as TGCGCCAGCGATCCACCTGCTGGCGAGCAGTACTTC.

The gene calls are TRBV10-3 and TRBJ1-2; TRBD1 matches 9 bases. V was clipped by 3 bases and J by 8 bases; unmatched bases: 10. In germline, CDR1 is ENHRY, CDR2 SYGVKD. This CDR3 contains 15 residues. In DNA, the CDR3 is TGTGCCATCAGTGACCTTGAGGGACAGGGTGGAGGCTACACCTTC. It is translated as CAISDLEGQGGGYTF.

The chain combines TRBV9 with TRBJ1-2; TRBD1 is a possible D gene (5 bases). This CDR3 is built from 13 residues. The germline V gene has CDR1 SGDLS and CDR2 YYNGEE. V dropped 4 bases and J dropped 4 bases, with 11 bases sitting between them. The CDR3 DNA sequence: TGTGCCAGCAGCCAAGGGGCGACCTATGGCTACACCTTC. Amino acid sequence: CASSQGATYGYTF.

The rearrangement links TRBV5-1 to TRBJ2-5; D is possibly TRBD1 (6 bases). CDR3 length equals 15 residues. Germline CDR1 and CDR2: SGHRS and YFSETQ. With 4 bases removed from V and 0 bases from J, the gap between germline ends came to 13 bases. The DNA of the CDR3 is TGCGCCAGCAGCGGTCGACAGGCTTACCAAGAGACCCAGTACTTC. Protein sequence: CASSGRQAYQETQYF.

The chain recombines TRBV7-2 with TRBJ2-1, with 9 bases matching TRBD1. The V and J ends lost 5 bases and 15 bases, in that order; junction bases with no gene match: 8. The CDR3 has 12 amino acids. Germline values: CDR1 SGHTA, CDR2 FQGNSA. Written as DNA, the CDR3 is TGTGCCAGCAGCCCAGGGACAGGGCAAGGGTTCTTC. Its protein is CASSPGTGQGFF. Complete variable domain (other parts from reference TRBV7-2 and TRBJ2-1): GAGVSQSPSNKVTEKGKDVELRCDPISGHTALYWYRQSLGQGLEFLIYFQGNSAPDKSGLPSDRFSAERTGGSVSTLTIQRTQQEDSAVYLCASSPGTGQGFFGPGTRLTVL.

The chain uses TRBV6-1 and TRBJ1-4; perhaps TRBD1 as D (6 bases). Germline values: CDR1 MNHNS, CDR2 SASEGT. The CDR3 has 14 amino acids. The V and J ends lost 6 bases and 8 bases respectively, with 16 bases between them. DNA of the CDR3: TGTGCCAGCAGAAATACAGGGTTCGGAGAAAAACTGTTTTTT. Its translation: CASRNTGFGEKLFF.

The rearrangement links TRBV6-6 to TRBJ1-6; tentative D call: TRBD1 (5 bases). Trimming pared 0 bases from V and 14 bases from J, leaving 14 bases between. CDR3 length: 14 amino acids. Germline-derived CDR1 and CDR2 are MNHNY and SVGAGI (reference sequence). CDR3 region: CASSYSGPQNTLHF. The CDR3 DNA sequence: TGTGCCAGCAGTTACTCGGGACCACAGAATACCCTCCACTTT.

This rearrangement joins TRBV6-7 to TRBJ2-7; perhaps TRBD1 as D (6 bases). TRBV6-7 is sorted into the ORF group, with uncertain function. This CDR3 is 13 amino acids long. The V gene lost 9 bases and the J gene lost 2 bases, with 14 bases spanning the gap. The DNA of the CDR3 is TGTGCCAGGAGGACAGCAGCGACCTACGAGCAGTACTTC. Residues: CARRTAATYEQYF.

The chain has TRBV6-5 and TRBJ2-5, with 11 positions matching TRBD2. CDR3 length equals 16 residues. Germline V gene lookup returns CDR1 MNHEY and CDR2 SVGAGI. J was trimmed by 5 bases and V by 4 bases; bases with no gene match: 9. The CDR3 sequence: CASSSTGLAGGETQYF. CDR3 DNA: TGTGCCAGCAGTTCGACTGGACTAGCGGGCGGGGAGACCCAGTACTTC.